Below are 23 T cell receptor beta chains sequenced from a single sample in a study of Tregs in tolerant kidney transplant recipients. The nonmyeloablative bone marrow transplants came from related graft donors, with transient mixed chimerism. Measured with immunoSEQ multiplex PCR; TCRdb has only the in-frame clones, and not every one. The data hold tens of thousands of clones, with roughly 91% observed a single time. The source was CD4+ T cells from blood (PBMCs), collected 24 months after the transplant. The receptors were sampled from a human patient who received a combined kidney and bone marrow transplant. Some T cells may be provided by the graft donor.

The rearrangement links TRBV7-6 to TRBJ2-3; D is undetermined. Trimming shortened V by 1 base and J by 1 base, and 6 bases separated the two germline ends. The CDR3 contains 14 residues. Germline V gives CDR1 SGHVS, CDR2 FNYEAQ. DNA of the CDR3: TGTGCCAGCAGCTTAGGGGCCCGCACAGATACGCAGTATTTT. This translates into CASSLGARTDTQYF.

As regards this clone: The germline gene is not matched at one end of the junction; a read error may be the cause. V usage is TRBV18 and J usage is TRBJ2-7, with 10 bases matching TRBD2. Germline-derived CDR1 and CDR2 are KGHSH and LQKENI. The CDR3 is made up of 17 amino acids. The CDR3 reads CASSPPPVLAGAERVTF. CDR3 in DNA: TGTGCCAGCTCACCACCGCCCGTGCTAGCGGGAGCAGAGAGGGTCACATTC.

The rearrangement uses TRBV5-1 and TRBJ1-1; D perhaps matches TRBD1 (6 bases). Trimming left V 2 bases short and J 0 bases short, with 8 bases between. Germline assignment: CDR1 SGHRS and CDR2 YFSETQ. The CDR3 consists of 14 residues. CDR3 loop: CASSFQGMNTEAFF. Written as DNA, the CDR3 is TGCGCCAGCAGCTTTCAGGGGATGAACACTGAAGCTTTCTTT.

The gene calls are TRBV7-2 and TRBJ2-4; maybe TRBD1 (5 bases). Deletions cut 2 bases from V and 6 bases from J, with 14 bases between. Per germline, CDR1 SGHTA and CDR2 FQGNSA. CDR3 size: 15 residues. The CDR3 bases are TGTGCCAGCAGCTTACAGGGTGGCCTTATAAACATTCAGTACTTC. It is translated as CASSLQGGLINIQYF.

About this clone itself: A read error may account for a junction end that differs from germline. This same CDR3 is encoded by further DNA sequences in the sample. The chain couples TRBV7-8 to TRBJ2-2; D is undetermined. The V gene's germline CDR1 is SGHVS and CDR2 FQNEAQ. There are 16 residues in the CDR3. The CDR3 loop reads CASSSRGNRNTGELFF. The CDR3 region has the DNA TGCGCCAGCAGCTCGCGCGGTAATAGAAACACCGGGGAGCTGTTTTTT.

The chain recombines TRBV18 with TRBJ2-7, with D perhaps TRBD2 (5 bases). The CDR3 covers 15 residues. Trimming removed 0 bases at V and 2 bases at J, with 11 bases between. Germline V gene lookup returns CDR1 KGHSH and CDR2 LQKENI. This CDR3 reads CASSPPRGRTYEQYF. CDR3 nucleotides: TGTGCCAGCTCACCACCGCGCGGGCGGACCTACGAGCAGTACTTC.

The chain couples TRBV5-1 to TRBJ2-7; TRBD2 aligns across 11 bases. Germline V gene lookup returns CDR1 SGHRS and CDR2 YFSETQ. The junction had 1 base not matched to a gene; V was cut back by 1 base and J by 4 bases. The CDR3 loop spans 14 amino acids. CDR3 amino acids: CASSLTSGSYEQYF. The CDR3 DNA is TGCGCCAGCAGCTTGACTAGCGGGAGTTACGAGCAGTACTTC.

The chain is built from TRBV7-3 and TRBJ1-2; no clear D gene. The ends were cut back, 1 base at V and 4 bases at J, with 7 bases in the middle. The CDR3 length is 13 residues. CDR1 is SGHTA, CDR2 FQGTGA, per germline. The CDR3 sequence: CASSLSVGYGYTF. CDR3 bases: TGTGCCAGCAGCTTAAGTGTCGGCTATGGCTACACCTTC. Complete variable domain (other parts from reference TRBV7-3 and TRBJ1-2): GAGVSQTPSNKVTEKGKYVELRCDPISGHTALYWYRQSLGQGPEFLIYFQGTGAADDSGLPNDRFFAVRPEGSVSTLKIQRTERGDSAVYLCASSLSVGYGYTFGSGTRLTVV.

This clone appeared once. The CDR3 spells CASSWGGGYTF. CDR3 sequence (DNA): TGTGCCAGTAGCTGGGGGGGCGGCTACACCTTC. The V call is TRBV19, the J call TRBJ1-2, with D possibly TRBD1 on 6 matching bases. V shed 6 bases and J shed 8 bases, with 10 bases lying between them. The CDR3 runs 11 residues. Germline values: CDR1 LNHDA, CDR2 SQIVND (reference sequence).

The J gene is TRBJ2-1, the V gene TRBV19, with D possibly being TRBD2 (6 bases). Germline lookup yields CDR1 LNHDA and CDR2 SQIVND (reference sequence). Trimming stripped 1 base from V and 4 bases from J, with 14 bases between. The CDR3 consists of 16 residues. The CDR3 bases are TGTGCCAGTAGTATAGGAAGCGGAGGGGCATACAATGAGCAGTTCTTC. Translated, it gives CASSIGSGGAYNEQFF.

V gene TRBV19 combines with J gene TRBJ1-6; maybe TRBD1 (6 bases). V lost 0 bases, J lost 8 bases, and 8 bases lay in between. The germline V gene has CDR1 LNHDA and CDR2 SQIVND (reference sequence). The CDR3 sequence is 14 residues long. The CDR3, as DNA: TGTGCCAGTAGTATAGACAGGGGCGATTCACCCCTCCACTTT. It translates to CASSIDRGDSPLHF.

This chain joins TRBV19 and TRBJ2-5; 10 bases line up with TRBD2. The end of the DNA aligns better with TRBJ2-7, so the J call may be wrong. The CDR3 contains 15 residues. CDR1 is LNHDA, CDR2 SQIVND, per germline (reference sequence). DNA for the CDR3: TGTGCCAGTAGCCTAGCGGGGGTTTCCGGCTACGAGCAGTACTTC. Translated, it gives CASSLAGVSGYEQYF.

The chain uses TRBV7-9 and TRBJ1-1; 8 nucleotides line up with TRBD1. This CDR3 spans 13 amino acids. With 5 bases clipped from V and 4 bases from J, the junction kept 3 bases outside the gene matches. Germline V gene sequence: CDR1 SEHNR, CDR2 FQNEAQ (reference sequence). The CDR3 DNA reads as TGTGCCAGCAGCCTACAGGGGGGCACTGAAGCTTTCTTT. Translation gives CASSLQGGTEAFF.

The CDR3 nucleotides read TGTGCCAGCAGCTCACCGGCGGCGGGAGGGACGTACACAGATACGCAGTATTTT. Its protein is CASSSPAAGGTYTDTQYF. The rearrangement joins TRBV5-4 to TRBJ2-3; 9 nucleotides agree with TRBD2. J was trimmed by 2 bases and V by 3 bases; bases with no gene match: 13. The CDR3 sequence is 18 residues long. CDR1 is SGHNT, CDR2 YYREEE, per germline (reference sequence). Drawing the rest from reference TRBV5-4 and TRBJ2-3, the complete variable domain is ETGVTQSPTHLIKTRGQQVTLRCSSQSGHNTVSWYQQALGQGPQFIFQYYREEENGRGNFPPRFSGLQFPNYSSELNVNALELDDSALYLCASSSPAAGGTYTDTQYFGPGTRLTVL.

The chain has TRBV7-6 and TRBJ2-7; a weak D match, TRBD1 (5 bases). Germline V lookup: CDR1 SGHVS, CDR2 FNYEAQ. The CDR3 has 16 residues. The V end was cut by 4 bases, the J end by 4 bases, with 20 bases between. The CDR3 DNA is TGTGCCAGCAGCTCCTTCAGGGAAACGAAACCTTACGAGCAGTACTTC. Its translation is CASSSFRETKPYEQYF.

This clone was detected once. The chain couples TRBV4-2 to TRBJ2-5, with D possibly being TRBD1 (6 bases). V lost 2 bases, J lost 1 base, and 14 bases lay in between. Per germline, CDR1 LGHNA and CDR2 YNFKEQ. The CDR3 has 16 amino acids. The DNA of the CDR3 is TGTGCCAGCAGCCAATCCGGGACACCTACCCAAGAGACCCAGTACTTC. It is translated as CASSQSGTPTQETQYF.

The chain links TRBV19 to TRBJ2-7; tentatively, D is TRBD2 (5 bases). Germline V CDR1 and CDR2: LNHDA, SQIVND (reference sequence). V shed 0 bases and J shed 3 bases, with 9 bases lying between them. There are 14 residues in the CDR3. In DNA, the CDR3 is TGTGCCAGTAGTATAGATGAGGAGGTCTACGAGCAGTACTTC. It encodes CASSIDEEVYEQYF.

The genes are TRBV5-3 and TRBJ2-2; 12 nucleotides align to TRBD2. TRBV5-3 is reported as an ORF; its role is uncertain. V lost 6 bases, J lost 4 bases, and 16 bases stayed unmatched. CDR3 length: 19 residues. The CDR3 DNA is TGTGCCAGAAAGGGCCGGGCTAGCGGGAGGGCGGGGAGCACCGGGGAGCTGTTTTTT. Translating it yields CARKGRASGRAGSTGELFF.

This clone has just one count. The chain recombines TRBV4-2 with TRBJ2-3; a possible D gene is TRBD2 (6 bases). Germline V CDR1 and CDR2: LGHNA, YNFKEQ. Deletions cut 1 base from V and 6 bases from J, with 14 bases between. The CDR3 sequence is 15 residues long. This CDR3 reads CASSQVRFGGDTQYF. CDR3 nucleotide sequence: TGTGCCAGCAGCCAAGTTCGGTTTGGGGGGGATACGCAGTATTTT.

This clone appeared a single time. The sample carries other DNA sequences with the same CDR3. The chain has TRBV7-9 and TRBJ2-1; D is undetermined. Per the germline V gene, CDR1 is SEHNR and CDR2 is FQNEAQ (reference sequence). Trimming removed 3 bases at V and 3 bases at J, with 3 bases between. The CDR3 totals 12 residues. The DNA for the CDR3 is TGTGCCAGCAGCTTGAGCTACAATGAGCAGTTCTTC. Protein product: CASSLSYNEQFF.

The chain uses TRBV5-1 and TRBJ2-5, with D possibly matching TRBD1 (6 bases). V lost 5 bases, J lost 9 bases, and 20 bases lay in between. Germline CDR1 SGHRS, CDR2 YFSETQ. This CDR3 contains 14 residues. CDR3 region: CASRTRTDGEAQYF. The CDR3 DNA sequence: TGCGCCAGCAGAACCCGGACAGACGGCGAGGCCCAGTACTTC.

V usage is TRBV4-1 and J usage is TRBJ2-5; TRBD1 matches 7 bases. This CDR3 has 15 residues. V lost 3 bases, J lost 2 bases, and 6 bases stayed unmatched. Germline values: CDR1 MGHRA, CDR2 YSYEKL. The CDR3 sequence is CASSQPDREQETQYF. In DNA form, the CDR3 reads TGCGCCAGCAGCCAGCCAGACAGGGAGCAAGAGACCCAGTACTTC.

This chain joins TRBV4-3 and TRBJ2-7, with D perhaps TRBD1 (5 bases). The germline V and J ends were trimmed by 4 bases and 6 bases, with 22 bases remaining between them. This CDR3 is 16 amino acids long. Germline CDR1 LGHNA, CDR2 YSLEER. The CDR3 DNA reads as TGCGCCAGCAGCCTTCTCCCAGGGTCTACCGCACGCGAGCAGTACTTC. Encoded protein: CASSLLPGSTAREQYF.